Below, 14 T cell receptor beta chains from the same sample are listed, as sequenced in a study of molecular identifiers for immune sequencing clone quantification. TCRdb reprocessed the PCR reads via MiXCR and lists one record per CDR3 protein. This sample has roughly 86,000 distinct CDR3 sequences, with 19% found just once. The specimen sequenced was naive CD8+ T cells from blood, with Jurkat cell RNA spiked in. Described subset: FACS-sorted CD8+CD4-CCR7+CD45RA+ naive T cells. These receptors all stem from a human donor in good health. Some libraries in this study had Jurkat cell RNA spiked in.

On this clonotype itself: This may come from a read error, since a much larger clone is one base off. The CDR3 DNA sequence: TGTGCCAGCAGCTCGTTTTTGGAATTCGATGAGCAGTTCTTC. Encoded protein: CASSSFLEFDEQFF. The chain couples TRBV7-9 to TRBJ2-1, with unresolved D. This CDR3 has 14 residues. Germline values: CDR1 SEHNR, CDR2 FQNEAQ (reference sequence). Trimming removed 4 bases at V and 8 bases at J, with 15 bases between.

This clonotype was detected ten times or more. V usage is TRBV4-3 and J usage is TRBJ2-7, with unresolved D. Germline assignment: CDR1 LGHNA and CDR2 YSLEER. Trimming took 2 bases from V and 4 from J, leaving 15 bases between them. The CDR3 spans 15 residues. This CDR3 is CASSQSYGPDYEQYF. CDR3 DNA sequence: TGCGCCAGCAGCCAAAGTTATGGACCGGATTACGAGCAGTACTTC.

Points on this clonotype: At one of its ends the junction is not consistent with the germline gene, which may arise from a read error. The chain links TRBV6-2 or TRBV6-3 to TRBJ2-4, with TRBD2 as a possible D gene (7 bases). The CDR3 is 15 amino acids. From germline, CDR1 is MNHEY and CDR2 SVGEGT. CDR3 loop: CASSWGGASRNIQYF. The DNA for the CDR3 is TGCGCCAGCAGTTGGGGGGGGGCCTCGCGGAACATTCAGTACTTC.

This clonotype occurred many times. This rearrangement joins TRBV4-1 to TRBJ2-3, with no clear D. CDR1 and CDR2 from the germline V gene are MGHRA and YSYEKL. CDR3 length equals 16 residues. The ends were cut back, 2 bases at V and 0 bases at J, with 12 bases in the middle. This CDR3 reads CASSQRTARSTDTQYF. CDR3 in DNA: TGCGCCAGCAGCCAACGCACAGCGCGGAGCACAGATACGCAGTATTTT.

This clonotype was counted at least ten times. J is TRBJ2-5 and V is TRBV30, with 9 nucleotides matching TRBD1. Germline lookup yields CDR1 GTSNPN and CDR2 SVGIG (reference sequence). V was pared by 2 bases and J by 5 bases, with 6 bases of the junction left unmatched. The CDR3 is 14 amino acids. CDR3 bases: TGTGCCTGGAGTTATGGACAGGGGTACGAGACCCAGTACTTC. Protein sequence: CAWSYGQGYETQYF.

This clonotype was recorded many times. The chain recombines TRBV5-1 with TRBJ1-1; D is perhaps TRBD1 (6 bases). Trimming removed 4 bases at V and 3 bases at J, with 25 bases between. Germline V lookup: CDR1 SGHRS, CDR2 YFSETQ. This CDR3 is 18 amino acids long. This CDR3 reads CASSPKFDRIGEDTEAFF. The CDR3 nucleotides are TGCGCCAGCAGCCCAAAATTCGACAGGATTGGGGAGGACACTGAAGCTTTCTTT.

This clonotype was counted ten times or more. The DNA of the CDR3 is TGTGCCAGCAGCCAAGAATATGGCGGCTCCTACGAGCAGTACTTC. Residues: CASSQEYGGSYEQYF. The genes are TRBV14 and TRBJ2-7; no definite D call. The germline V gene encodes CDR1 SGHDN and CDR2 FVKESK. CDR3 size: 15 residues. Trimming took 0 bases from V and 0 from J, leaving 9 bases between them.

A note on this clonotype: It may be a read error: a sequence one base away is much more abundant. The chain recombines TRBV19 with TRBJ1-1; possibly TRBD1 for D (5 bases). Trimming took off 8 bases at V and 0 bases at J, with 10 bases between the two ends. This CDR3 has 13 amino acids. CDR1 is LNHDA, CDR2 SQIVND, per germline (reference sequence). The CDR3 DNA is TGTGCCAGTGGTAGGGACCTGAACACTGAAGCTTTCTTT. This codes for CASGRDLNTEAFF.

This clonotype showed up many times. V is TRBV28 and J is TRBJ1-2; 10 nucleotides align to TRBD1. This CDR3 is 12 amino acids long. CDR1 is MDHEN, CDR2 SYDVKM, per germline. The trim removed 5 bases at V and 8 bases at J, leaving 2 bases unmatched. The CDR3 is CASSGTGDGYTF. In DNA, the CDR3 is TGTGCCAGCAGTGGGACAGGGGACGGCTACACCTTC.

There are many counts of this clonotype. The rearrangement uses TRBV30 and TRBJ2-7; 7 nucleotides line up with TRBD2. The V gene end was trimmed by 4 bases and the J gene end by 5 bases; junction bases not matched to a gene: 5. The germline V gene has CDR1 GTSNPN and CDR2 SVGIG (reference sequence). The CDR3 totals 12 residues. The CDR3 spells CAWNTGLHEQYF. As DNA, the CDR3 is TGTGCCTGGAACACGGGACTACACGAGCAGTACTTC.

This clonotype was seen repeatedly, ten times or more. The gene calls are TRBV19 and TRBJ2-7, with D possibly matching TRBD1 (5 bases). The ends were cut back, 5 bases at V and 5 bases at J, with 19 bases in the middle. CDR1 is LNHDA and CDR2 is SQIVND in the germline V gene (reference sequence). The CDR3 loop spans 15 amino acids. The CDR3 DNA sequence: TGTGCCAGTAGTGGTTTGCAGGGTGGTTACGACGAGCAGTACTTC. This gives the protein CASSGLQGGYDEQYF. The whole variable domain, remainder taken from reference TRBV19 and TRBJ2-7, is DGGITQSPKYLFRKEGQNVTLSCEQNLNHDAMYWYRQDPGQGLRLIYYSQIVNDFQKGDIAEGYSVSREKKESFPLTVTSAQKNPTAFYLCASSGLQGGYDEQYFGPGTRLTVT.

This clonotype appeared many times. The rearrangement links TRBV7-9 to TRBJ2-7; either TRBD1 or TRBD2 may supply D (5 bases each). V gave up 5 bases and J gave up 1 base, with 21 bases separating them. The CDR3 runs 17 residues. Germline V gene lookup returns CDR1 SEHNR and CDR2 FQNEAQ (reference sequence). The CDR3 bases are TGTGCCAGCAGCCCCAATCCCGGGACCGGCGATTCCTACGAGCAGTACTTC. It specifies CASSPNPGTGDSYEQYF.

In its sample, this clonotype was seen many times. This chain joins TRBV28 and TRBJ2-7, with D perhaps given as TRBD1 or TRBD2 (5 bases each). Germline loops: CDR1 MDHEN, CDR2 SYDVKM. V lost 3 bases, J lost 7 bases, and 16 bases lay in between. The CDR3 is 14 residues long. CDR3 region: CASSFDLGVREQYF. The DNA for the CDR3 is TGTGCCAGCAGTTTCGATCTGGGGGTCAGGGAGCAGTACTTC.

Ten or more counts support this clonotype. The CDR3 loop reads CASSPLLAGPTDTQYF. CDR3 sequence (DNA): TGTGCCAGCAGCCCCCTCCTAGCGGGGCCCACAGATACGCAGTATTTT. The chain carries TRBV12-3 or TRBV12-4 and TRBJ2-3; 9 positions agree with TRBD2. With 6 bases clipped from V and 2 bases from J, the junction kept 9 bases outside the gene matches. This CDR3 is built from 16 residues.